These T cell receptor beta chains were read from a single sample in a study of T cell responses to AZD1222 COVID-19 vaccine. Data came from immunoSEQ multiplex PCR; TCRdb stores just in-frame clones and leaves some out. This table holds around 140,000 clones, just over 90% found once. The specimen comprised peripheral blood, sampled on day 0 of AZD1222 vaccination. These receptor sequences come from an adult in good health. Both conserved end residues are part of each CDR3. The D gene is left open where the match is weak. Clone size, where shown, is once, few, many, or a class for clones that have expanded.

>NA|TRBJ1-2|NA|TRBV6-5
TGTGCCAGTAGCCTGGGGGGCTACACCTTC
CASSLGGYTF
>NA|TRBJ1-6|NA|TRBV3-1/TRBV3-2
TGTGCCAGCAGCCAAGATGGGCCCCCACCCCTCCACTTT
CASSQDGPPPLHF
>NA|TRBJ2-6|NA|TRBV5-6
TGTGCCAGCAGCTTGTACGGTCCCTCTGGGGCCAACGTCCTGACTTTC
CASSLYGPSGANVLTF
>NA|TRBJ2-1|NA|TRBV27
TGTGCCAGCAGTTTAGGGGAAGGCGATGAGCAGTTCTTC
CASSLGEGDEQFF
>NA|TRBJ2-1|NA|TRBV7-3
TGTGCCAGCAGCTTGAGGGGTGAGGGGGAGCAGTTCTTC
CASSLRGEGEQFF
>TRBD1|TRBJ2-1|few|TRBV18
TGTGCCAGTCGACAGGGAGCTCAGGACAATGAGCAGTTCTTC
CASRQGAQDNEQFF
>NA|TRBJ2-2|NA|TRBV9
TGTGCCAGCAGCGTAAGACCTTTGGGTACCGGGGAGCTGTTTTTT
CASSVRPLGTGELFF
>NA|TRBJ1-5|NA|TRBV6-5
TGTGCCAGCAGTAGGACTGTAAATCAGCCCCAGCATTTT
CASSRTVNQPQHF
>TRBD1|TRBJ2-7|NA|TRBV19
TGTGCCAGTAGTATAATAGGGGGCACGGGCGAGCAGTACTTC
CASSIIGGTGEQYF
>NA|TRBJ1-6|NA|TRBV5-4
TGTGCCAGCAGCTTGGGGTGGCAGGGAAGTCCACCCCTCCACTTT
CASSLGWQGSPPLHF
>NA|TRBJ1-5|NA|TRBV28
TGTGCCAGCAGCCGAACAGGGATTGGCCGGCCCCAGCATTTT
CASSRTGIGRPQHF
>TRBD2|TRBJ2-3|NA|TRBV2
TGTGCCAGCAGTGGAGGGGCTAGCGGGGTCACAGATACGCAGTATTTT
CASSGGASGVTDTQYF
>NA|TRBJ1-2|NA|TRBV27
TGTGCCAGCAGTCCCCGGGGGGTTAACTATGGCTACACCTTC
CASSPRGVNYGYTF
>TRBD1|TRBJ1-1|once|TRBV27
TGTGCCAGCAGCCGAGGGGGACAGGGGGTTTTGCTATCTGAAGCTTTCTTT
CASSRGGQGVLLSEAFF
>NA|TRBJ2-1|NA|TRBV20-1
TGCAGTGCTAGGGTTGATGAGCAGTTCTTC
CSARVDEQFF
>NA|TRBJ2-7|few|TRBV23-1
TGCGCCAGCACCATCCCCGCAGGACCCATCCTCTCCTACGAGCAGTACTTC
CASTIPAGPILSYEQYF
>TRBD2|TRBJ2-1|NA|TRBV5-1
TGCGCCAGCAGCTTGGCCTCAACTAGCGAAAGCTCCTACAATGAGCAGTTCTTC
CASSLASTSESSYNEQFF
>NA|TRBJ2-1|NA|TRBV6-1
TGTGCCAGCAGTGAAGAGGGCTGGGGGTCGTTTGAGCAGTTCTTC
CASSEEGWGSFEQFF
>NA|TRBJ1-4|NA|TRBV27
TGTGCCAGCAGTTTAAGGGTGCGGGGCCCCGAGGAAAAACTGTTTTTT
CASSLRVRGPEEKLFF
>NA|TRBJ2-1|NA|TRBV12-3/TRBV12-4
TGTGCCAGCAGTTTCGGCTCTTACAATGAGCAGTTCTTC
CASSFGSYNEQFF
>TRBD1|TRBJ1-2|NA|TRBV4-1
TGCGCCAGCAGCCAAGCCCAAGGGACAGCGAACTATGGCTACACCTTC
CASSQAQGTANYGYTF
>NA|TRBJ1-2|once|TRBV6-5
TGTGCCAGCACGCGGGGATCCCATGGCTACACCTTC
CASTRGSHGYTF
>TRBD1|TRBJ1-1|NA|TRBV30
TGTGCCTGGAGTACATACGGACAGGGTAGGGCTTTCTTT
CAWSTYGQGRAFF
>NA|TRBJ2-2|NA|TRBV10-2
TGCGCCAGCACGATACGGGCCTTAAAAACCGGGGAGCTGTTTTTT
CASTIRALKTGELFF
>NA|TRBJ2-3|NA|TRBV9
TGTGCCAGCAGCGGAGGCACAGATACGCAGTATTTT
CASSGGTDTQYF
>TRBD2|TRBJ2-3|NA|TRBV7-3
TGTGCCAGCAGCCAAAGGACTAGCGGGGGGATCTCAGATACGCAGTATTTT
CASSQRTSGGISDTQYF
>NA|TRBJ1-6|NA|TRBV9
TGTGCCAGCAGCTCTCCAATTCTGCCCCTCCACTTT
CASSSPILPLHF
>NA|TRBJ1-4|NA|TRBV11-2
TGTGCCAGCAGCTTAGACAGGGCAACTAATGAAAAACTGTTTTTT
CASSLDRATNEKLFF
>TRBD2|TRBJ2-3|NA|TRBV7-9
TGTGCCAGCACGATGACTAGCGGCACAGATACGCAGTATTTT
CASTMTSGTDTQYF
>NA|TRBJ1-1|NA|TRBV6-2/TRBV6-3
TGTGCCAGCAGTAAGGTCTATGAAGCTTTCTTT
CASSKVYEAFF
>TRBD2|TRBJ2-3|NA|TRBV18
TGTGCCAGCTCACCGGGCGGGGGAGATACGCAGTATTTT
CASSPGGGDTQYF
>TRBD1|TRBJ1-5|NA|TRBV19
TGTGCCAGTAGTATCGGACAGGGTTTTAGCAATCAGCCCCAGCATTTT
CASSIGQGFSNQPQHF
>NA|TRBJ2-3|NA|TRBV7-2
TGTGCCAGCAGCTTAGTGGGAAACACAGATACGCAGTATTTT
CASSLVGNTDTQYF
>NA|TRBJ2-1|NA|TRBV3-1/TRBV3-2
TGTGCCAGCAGCCAAGAGGAACCCCCCAATGAGCAGTTCTTC
CASSQEEPPNEQFF
>TRBD1|TRBJ1-4|NA|TRBV30
TGTGCCTGGAGTCCCATCCGGGACAGGGCTAATGAAAAACTGTTTTTT
CAWSPIRDRANEKLFF
>NA|TRBJ2-1|NA|TRBV2
TGTGCCAGCATGGTGGACAGACACTACAATGAGCAGTTCTTC
CASMVDRHYNEQFF
>TRBD1|TRBJ2-2|NA|TRBV10-1
TGCGCCAGCAGGGCCGGGACAGGGGCCGGGGAGCTGTTTTTT
CASRAGTGAGELFF
>NA|TRBJ1-6|NA|TRBV5-1
TGCGCCAGCAGCCCGCGGGGGGGACCACCCCTCCACTTT
CASSPRGGPPLHF
>NA|TRBJ1-6|NA|TRBV5-4
TGTGCCAGCAGCTTGTTTCCCGGCGGGGGGGTGAGGAATTCACCCCTCCACTTT
CASSLFPGGGVRNSPLHF
>TRBD1|TRBJ2-7|NA|TRBV9
TGTGCCAGCAGCGTAGCAACAGGGGCCTACGAGCAGTACTTC
CASSVATGAYEQYF
>NA|TRBJ1-4|NA|TRBV20-1
TGCAGTGCTCGATCGAATGAAAAACTGTTTTTT
CSARSNEKLFF
>TRBD1|TRBJ1-1|NA|TRBV5-6
TGTGCCAGCACCCGTAGGGGGCGAGGCACTGAAGCTTTCTTT
CASTRRGRGTEAFF
>TRBD1|TRBJ2-2|NA|TRBV25-1
TGTGCCAGCAGTGAAGGGGGGACAGGATGGACCGGGGAGCTGTTTTTT
CASSEGGTGWTGELFF
>NA|TRBJ1-4|NA|TRBV5-6
TGTGCCAGCAGCTTGCGGGAGGAAAAACTGTTTTTT
CASSLREEKLFF
>TRBD1|TRBJ1-6|few|TRBV15
TGTGCCACCGGACAGGGGATCAATTCACCCCTCCACTTT
CATGQGINSPLHF
>NA|TRBJ2-7|once|TRBV5-6
TGTGCCAGCAGCTTGGCGGTCACCTCCTACGAGCAGTACTTC
CASSLAVTSYEQYF